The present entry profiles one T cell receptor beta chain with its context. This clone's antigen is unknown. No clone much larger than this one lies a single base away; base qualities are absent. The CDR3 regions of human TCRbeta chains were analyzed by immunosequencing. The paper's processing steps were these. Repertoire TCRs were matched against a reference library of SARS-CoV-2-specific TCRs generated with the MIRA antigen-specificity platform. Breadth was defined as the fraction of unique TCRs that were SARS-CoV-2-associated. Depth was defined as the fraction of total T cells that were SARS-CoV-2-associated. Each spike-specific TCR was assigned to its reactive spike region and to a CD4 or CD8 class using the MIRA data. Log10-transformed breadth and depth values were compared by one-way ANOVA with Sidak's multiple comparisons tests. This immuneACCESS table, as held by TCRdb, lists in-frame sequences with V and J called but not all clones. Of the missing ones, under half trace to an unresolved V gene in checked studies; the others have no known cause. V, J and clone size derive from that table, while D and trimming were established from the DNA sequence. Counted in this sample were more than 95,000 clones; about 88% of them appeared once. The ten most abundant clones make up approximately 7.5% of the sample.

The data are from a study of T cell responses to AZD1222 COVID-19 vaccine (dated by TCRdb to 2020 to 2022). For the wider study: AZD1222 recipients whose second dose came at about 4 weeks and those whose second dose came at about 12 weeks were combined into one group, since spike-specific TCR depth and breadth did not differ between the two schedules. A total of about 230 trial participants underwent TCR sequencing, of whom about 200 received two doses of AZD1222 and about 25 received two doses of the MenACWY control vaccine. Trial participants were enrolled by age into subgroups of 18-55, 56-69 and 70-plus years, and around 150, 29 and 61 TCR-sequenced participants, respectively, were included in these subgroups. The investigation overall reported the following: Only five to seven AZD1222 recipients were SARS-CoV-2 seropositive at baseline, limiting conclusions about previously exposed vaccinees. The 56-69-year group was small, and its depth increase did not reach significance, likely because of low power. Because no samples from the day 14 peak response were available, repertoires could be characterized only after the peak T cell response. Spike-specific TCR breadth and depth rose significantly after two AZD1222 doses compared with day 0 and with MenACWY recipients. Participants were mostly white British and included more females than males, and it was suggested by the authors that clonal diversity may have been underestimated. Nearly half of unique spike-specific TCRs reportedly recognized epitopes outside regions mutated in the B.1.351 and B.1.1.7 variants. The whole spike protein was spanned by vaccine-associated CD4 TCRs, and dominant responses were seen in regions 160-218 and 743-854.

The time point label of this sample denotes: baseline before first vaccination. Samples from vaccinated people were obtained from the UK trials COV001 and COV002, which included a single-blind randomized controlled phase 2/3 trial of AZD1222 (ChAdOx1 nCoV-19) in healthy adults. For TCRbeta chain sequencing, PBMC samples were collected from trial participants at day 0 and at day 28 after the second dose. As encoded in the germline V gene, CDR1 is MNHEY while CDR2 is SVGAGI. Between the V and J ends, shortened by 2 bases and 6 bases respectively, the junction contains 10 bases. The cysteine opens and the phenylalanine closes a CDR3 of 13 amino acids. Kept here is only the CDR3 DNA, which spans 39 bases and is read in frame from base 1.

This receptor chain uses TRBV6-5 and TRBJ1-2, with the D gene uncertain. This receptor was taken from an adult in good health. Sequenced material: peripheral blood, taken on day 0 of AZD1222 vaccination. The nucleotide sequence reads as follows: TGTGCCAGCAGTTACGATCAGGTTAATGGCTACACCTTC. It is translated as CASSYDQVNGYTF.